Sequencing of this T cell receptor beta chain was carried out in a study of blood T cell repertoires in COVID-19. Germline V lookup: CDR1 LNHDA, CDR2 SQIVND (reference sequence). With V trimmed by 6 bases and J by 8 bases, 6 bases remained unmatched. The CDR3 has 12 amino acids. The method was immunoSEQ multiplex PCR; TCRdb's version includes in-frame clones alone and lacks a portion of them. The sample consists of around 160,000 clones, more than 75% of them appearing once. The sequencing sample was made of PBMCs or T cells enriched from blood (not recorded which). This clonotype was sampled from a man in his forties who had recovered from COVID-19. V gene TRBV19 combines with J gene TRBJ1-2, with 7 bases aligning to TRBD1. CDR3 in DNA: TGTGCCAGTAGCCAGGGGGTGTGGGGCTACACCTTC. This gives the protein CASSQGVWGYTF.